This T cell receptor beta chain was identified in a study of tumor-infiltrating lymphocytes in primary liver carcinoma. Study context: Samples produced roughly 3.5 to 7.13 million productive TCRbeta reads, comparable across tissue types. General observations from the study: Tumors and blood were compared for top-250-clone fraction, and tumors had the significantly higher value (p = 0.039). Pairs of tumor regions overlapped more than tumor-adjacent and tumor-blood pairs did.

Production of TCR beta cDNA used roughly 480 ng total RNA together with a constant-region primer. Modified slightly, ARM-PCR produced TCR beta libraries over three nested multiplex PCR rounds. Researchers ran the first two PCR rounds for approximately 10 cycles each with TRBV1-TRBV30 forward primers and a C-beta reverse primer. TCRdb fed the multiplex PCR reads into MiXCR, producing one record per CDR3 protein. The repertoire has almost 200,000 distinct CDR3 sequences, approximately 65% of them found once; the top ten carry about 7.1%. The CDR3 extends over 15 amino acids. V trimming: 5 bases; J trimming: 4 bases; junction bases outside the gene matches: 6. There are many counts of this clonotype. Its antigen is still unknown. The source of the blood RNA was unsorted whole blood, and germline DNA was extracted as well. It was before surgery that four milliliters of peripheral blood were collected.

The sequencing sample was made of peripheral blood. The V and J genes are TRBV12-3 or TRBV12-4 and TRBJ1-3; 9 bases are a match to TRBD1. This receptor was obtained from a woman in her sixties or seventies with primary liver carcinoma and hepatitis B virus infection. CDR3 protein: CASSPWGTGGNTIYF. As DNA, the CDR3 is TGTGCCAGCAGTCCGTGGGGGACAGGGGGAAACACCATATATTTT.